This record looks at one T cell receptor (beta chain) sequence and its context. Assay: immunoSEQ multiplex PCR; the TCRdb copy retains only in-frame clones and omits some. Of roughly 43,000 clones in the sample, around 90% were seen once. Germline loops: CDR1 LGHDT, CDR2 YNNKEL (reference sequence). The CDR3 is made up of 15 amino acids. V was cut by 4 bases and J by 4 bases, with 17 bases left in between. This sample is drawn from a study of blood T cell repertoires in COVID-19. On the study more broadly: The United States, Italy and Spain were the sources of the acute and convalescent COVID-19 samples. PBMCs, B-cell-depleted T cells, or T cells provided the cDNA or gDNA that made up the material.

The source is a middle-aged man with active COVID-19. Sequencing input: peripheral blood. V and J are TRBV3-1 (or the pseudogene TRBV3-2) and TRBJ2-7; the D gene is possibly TRBD1 (6 bases). CDR3: CASSPTLGQSYEQYF. In nucleotides, the CDR3 is TGTGCCAGCAGCCCGACTTTAGGACAGAGTTACGAGCAGTACTTC.